This T cell receptor (beta chain) was identified in a study of blood T cell repertoires in COVID-19. This table comes from immunoSEQ multiplex PCR, and its TCRdb copy is limited to in-frame clones, with some not included. Of over 100,000 clones listed, roughly 86% were seen once; the top ten hold 9.5% to 12%. In this sample, this clone turned up once. Germline CDR1 and CDR2: SGHDT and YYEEEE. Trimming took off 4 bases at V and 0 bases at J, with 10 bases between the two ends. The length of the CDR3 is 15 residues. The V gene is TRBV5-6, the J gene TRBJ1-4, with D maybe TRBD1 (6 bases). The sequenced material came from peripheral blood. This clonotype was sampled from a woman in her 70s with COVID-19, enrolled during active disease. The CDR3 coding sequence is TGTGCCAGCAGCCCGACAGGAGCAACTAATGAAAAACTGTTTTTT. Translated: CASSPTGATNEKLFF.